This T cell receptor beta chain was found in a study of blood T cell repertoires in COVID-19 (TCRdb year 2020). About the investigation overall: Samples covering the acute and convalescent phases of COVID-19 were provided by collaborators in the United States, Italy and Spain. The prospective study material was composed of cDNA or gDNA derived from T cells, B-cell-depleted T cells, or PBMCs. The dataset comprised deeply sampled blood TCRbeta repertoires from subjects exposed to, actively infected with, or recovered from COVID-19. The repertoires were released in a freely available public database intended as a resource for research on the immune response to SARS-CoV-2. The samples were drawn from the first 160 participants of the ongoing ImmuneRACE study and from 1,254 subjects provided by 6 global collaborators. Nearly every sample came with metadata listing a de-identified subject ID, COVID-19 status, age in years and sex. Where available, HLA class I and class II types were obtained from metadata supplied by the sample provider rather than from assay-based typing. Summary of the overall study and its limitations: Clinical and demographic metadata were provided uncurated, with the amount varying by source and participant.

TCRbeta CDR3 regions were amplified from genomic DNA using the immunoSEQ Assay, a bias-controlled multiplex PCR. The study's own analysis went as follows. Nucleated cell counts per sample were estimated from amplification of reference gene primers within the assay. To quantify the absolute abundance of each unique TCRbeta CDR3 rearrangement, sequence reads were collapsed and filtered. For each sample, productive Simpson clonality was calculated as the square root of Simpson's diversity index across productive rearrangements. TCRdb obtained this table from immuneACCESS and retained in-frame rearrangements with V and J assigned. These tables miss some clones; where compared with another copy, unresolved V genes account for less than half of the shortfall, and the remainder is unexplained. V and J calls and clone size are copied from that table; D and trimming were computed from the DNA. The sample has 180,000 or so clones on record, roughly 80% of them singletons. The ten largest clones represent under 15% of the sample.

Participants in the prospective study were aged about 18 to 89 years, lived in approximately 26 United States geographic areas, and enrolled through a virtual design. In the prospective study, participants were assigned to cohorts based on the clinical history participants reported in a screening survey and a study questionnaire. Exposed participants had been in contact, within 2 weeks of entering the study, with a person who had a PCR-confirmed or clinician-diagnosed case of COVID-19. Each participant in the prospective study had whole blood, serum and a nasopharyngeal or oropharyngeal swab collected by mobile phlebotomists. Over an approximately 2-month period, participants in the prospective study had the option of providing additional blood draws and questionnaires. Before DNA extraction, blood samples from the prospective study were shipped at room temperature or frozen. Turning to this clone: Its specific antigen is unknown. No per-base quality is available; no much larger clone lies one base away.

The CDR3, cysteine through phenylalanine, is 13 amino acids long. The sequence is cut down to CDR3 DNA, 39 bases in frame from base 1. CDR1 and CDR2 were assigned from the germline V gene (reference sequence) as SEHNR and FQNEAQ. V is pared back by 5 bases and J by 3 bases, with 7 bases lying between the germline termini. The receptor chain draws on TRBV7-9 and TRBJ2-2, with no D gene named confidently. The origin of this receptor is a man aged 60-69 years who had been exposed to COVID-19. Source material: PBMCs or T cells enriched from blood (not recorded which). The nucleotide sequence is given as TGTGCCAGCAGCGCGCTTGACACCGGGGAGCTGTTTTTT. Translated, this is CASSALDTGELFF.